These 32 T cell receptor beta chains were sequenced from one sample in a study of HIV-infected children after antiretroviral therapy interruption. RNA-based 3' RACE libraries used unique molecular identifiers. TCRdb reanalysed the 3' RACE reads using MiXCR and keeps one entry per CDR3 protein. The repertoire holds approximately 15,000 distinct CDR3 sequences, with about 3.6% as singletons. Treatment meaning: PENTA 11 planned treatment interruption arm or continuous ART arm. This specimen was CD45RO+ CD8+ T cells from PBMCs, pooled from several time points, taken from a donor given antiretroviral therapy, either interrupted or continuous. Subset of the sample: memory CD8+ CD45RO+ CD45RA- T cells. The receptors come from a pool of human donors with HIV.

This clonotype is medium-sized (0.01 to 0.1%). V usage is TRBV12-3 or TRBV12-4 and J usage is TRBJ2-1; D is perhaps TRBD2 (6 bases). The CDR3 loop spans 12 amino acids. The ends were cut back, 4 bases at V and 15 bases at J, with 16 bases in the middle. The CDR3 sequence: CASSSLGGIPFF. Written as DNA, the CDR3 is TGTGCCAGCAGTTCCTTGGGGGGAATCCCGTTCTTC.

This clonotype was seen at least ten times. The chain carries TRBV25-1 and TRBJ1-1; a weak D match, TRBD1 (5 bases). Per the germline V gene, CDR1 is MGHDK and CDR2 is SYGVNS. Trimming shortened V by 7 bases and J by 8 bases, and 11 bases separated the two germline ends. CDR3 length: 11 amino acids. In DNA, the CDR3 is TGTGCCAGCACCGCGGGACCAGAAGCTTTCTTT. Translating it yields CASTAGPEAFF. Full variable domain (remainder filled in from reference TRBV25-1 and TRBJ1-1): EADIYQTPRYLVIGTGKKITLECSQTMGHDKMYWYQQDPGMELHLIHYSYGVNSTEKGDLSSESTVSRIRTEHFPLTLESARPSHTSQYLCASTAGPEAFFGQGTRLTVV.

By its share, this clonotype is hyperexpanded. The rearrangement joins TRBV5-1 to TRBJ2-1; D unclear. The CDR3 loop spans 12 amino acids. Looked up from germline, CDR1 is SGHRS and CDR2 is YFSETQ. V lost 5 bases and J lost 7, with 10 bases in between. The DNA for the CDR3 is TGCGCCAGCAGAAGCGACGGGAATGAGCAGTTCTTC. Translated, it gives CASRSDGNEQFF.

This clonotype was counted at least ten times. The rearrangement links TRBV4-1 to TRBJ2-7; no definite D call. The V end lost 3 bases, the J end lost 0 bases, and 15 bases lay between the germline ends. Germline V lookup: CDR1 MGHRA, CDR2 YSYEKL. This CDR3 comprises 16 residues. Here the CDR3 reads CASSQDGPYRSYEQYF. The CDR3 nucleotides are TGCGCCAGCAGCCAGGACGGACCTTATCGCTCCTACGAGCAGTACTTC.

This clonotype has only a few counts. The chain joins TRBV6-1 to TRBJ2-3; TRBD2 agrees at 8 bases. V trimming: 0 bases; J trimming: 0 bases; junction bases outside the gene matches: 14. The V gene's germline CDR1 is MNHNS and CDR2 SASEGT. The CDR3 runs to 20 residues. DNA of the CDR3: TGTGCCAGCAGTGAAGCGCTCGCCGGTGCCGGGGGGGCTAGCACAGATACGCAGTATTTT. Protein: CASSEALAGAGGASTDTQYF.

Many counts were recorded for this clonotype. The chain couples TRBV11-2 to TRBJ1-1, with 8 bases identical to TRBD1. Germline lookup yields CDR1 SGHAT and CDR2 FQNNGV. The CDR3 is 17 amino acids. V lost 3 bases to trimming and J lost 1 base; unmatched junction nucleotides: 10. The CDR3 DNA follows: TGTGCCAGCAGCTTGTATTCAGGGGGCGCGCGGAACACTGAAGCTTTCTTT. This encodes CASSLYSGGARNTEAFF.

The V gene is TRBV7-2, the J gene TRBJ1-2; D is perhaps TRBD1 (5 bases). V lost 3 bases, J lost 3 bases, and 8 bases lay in between. The length of the CDR3 is 13 residues. The germline V gene has CDR1 SGHTA and CDR2 FQGNSA. For the CDR3, the DNA is TGTGCCAGCAGCTTTGGCAGGGACTATGGCTACACCTTC. This encodes CASSFGRDYGYTF.

Ten or more counts support this clonotype. The chain has TRBV6-4 and TRBJ2-3; D not certain. This CDR3 comprises 13 residues. With 0 bases removed from V and 7 bases from J, the gap between germline ends came to 8 bases. Germline V gene lookup returns CDR1 MRHNA and CDR2 SNTAGT. For the CDR3, the DNA is TGTGCCAGCAGTGACTCGGATCGTCATACGCAGTATTTT. Protein sequence: CASSDSDRHTQYF.

This clonotype was counted ten times or more. The genes are TRBV2 and TRBJ2-5; D not certain. The germline CDR1 and CDR2 sequences are SNHLY and FYNNEI. Trimming took off 7 bases at V and 0 bases at J, with 9 bases between the two ends. The CDR3 runs 13 residues. The CDR3 nucleotides read TGTGCCAGCAAAGCGTTGTACCAAGAGACCCAGTACTTC. Protein product: CASKALYQETQYF.

This clonotype was detected many times. CDR3 sequence (DNA): TGTGCCAGCAGTTTATCGGTGGAAGTAGGGCTTCCGGGCGGGAGTTACACCGGGGAGCTGTTTTTT. Residues: CASSLSVEVGLPGGSYTGELFF. This chain uses TRBV28 with TRBJ2-2; TRBD2 aligns across 7 bases. Per the germline V gene, CDR1 is MDHEN and CDR2 is SYDVKM. CDR3 length: 22 amino acids. J was trimmed by 3 bases and V by 1 base; bases with no gene match: 23.

This clonotype occurred many times. The chain recombines TRBV24-1 with TRBJ2-3; D may match TRBD1 or TRBD2 (5 bases each). Trimming left V 9 bases short and J 10 bases short, with 22 bases between. The germline V gene has CDR1 KGHDR and CDR2 SFDVKD. There are 14 residues in the CDR3. This chain's CDR3 is CATSGRQRISPQYF. DNA of the CDR3: TGTGCCACCTCAGGGAGACAGCGTATTAGTCCGCAGTATTTT.

The table lists this clonotype with many counts. This chain uses TRBV10-3 with TRBJ2-2; TRBD2 is a possible D gene (6 bases). Germline V lookup: CDR1 ENHRY, CDR2 SYGVKD. The CDR3 is 11 residues long. Trimming left V 11 bases short and J 12 bases short, with 16 bases between. The CDR3 region has the DNA TGTGCCCTCGGAGGGATGGGGAAGCTGTTTTTT. It yields the protein CALGGMGKLFF.

This clonotype was found many times. The chain joins TRBV6-2 or TRBV6-3 to TRBJ2-3; 13 nucleotides agree with TRBD2. The V segment lost 4 bases and the J segment 6 bases; nucleotides outside the gene matches: 10. The germline V gene has CDR1 MNHEY and CDR2 SVGEGT. There are 17 residues in the CDR3. The CDR3 is CASSLTSGGPPGDTQYF. The CDR3 region has the DNA TGTGCCAGCAGTTTGACTAGCGGGGGGCCGCCGGGGGATACGCAGTATTTT.

This clonotype was seen ten or more times. The chain employs TRBV10-3 and TRBJ2-5; tentatively, D is TRBD2 (6 bases). The CDR3 length is 14 residues. Germline-derived CDR1 and CDR2 are ENHRY and SYGVKD. V dropped 0 bases and J dropped 4 bases, with 9 bases sitting between them. CDR3 DNA sequence: TGTGCCATCAGTGAGTCGGGACTGGGAGAGACCCAGTACTTC. Translating it yields CAISESGLGETQYF.

This clonotype was recorded many times. The J gene is TRBJ2-7, the V gene TRBV9; weak D call: TRBD2 (6 bases). V was trimmed by 4 bases and J by 1 base, leaving 9 bases between them. There are 13 residues in the CDR3. Germline V gives CDR1 SGDLS, CDR2 YYNGEE. CDR3 in amino acids: CASSPGVSYEQYF. CDR3 DNA: TGTGCCAGCAGCCCGGGGGTTTCCTACGAGCAGTACTTC.

Many counts were recorded for this clonotype. V gene TRBV6-1 combines with J gene TRBJ2-5; TRBD2 matches 12 bases. Germline CDR1 and CDR2: MNHNS and SASEGT. The CDR3 runs to 15 residues. V gave up 6 bases and J gave up 5 bases; unmatched junction bases: 7. CDR3 amino acids: CASSPSSGGAETQYF. The CDR3 coding sequence is TGTGCCAGCAGCCCTTCTAGCGGGGGGGCGGAGACCCAGTACTTC.

This clonotype was detected many times. This chain links TRBV28 with TRBJ2-5; 8 nucleotides agree with TRBD1. V lost 5 bases to trimming and J lost 2 bases; unmatched junction nucleotides: 10. This CDR3 comprises 16 residues. Germline V gives CDR1 MDHEN, CDR2 SYDVKM. CDR3 protein: CASSPSPGQAQETQYF. For the CDR3, the DNA is TGTGCCAGCAGTCCGTCGCCGGGACAGGCTCAAGAGACCCAGTACTTC.

The chain combines TRBV3-1 with TRBJ2-2, with 7 bases matching TRBD1. CDR3 length: 15 residues. The J segment lost 1 base and the V segment lost 5 bases, leaving 4 bases of the junction unmatched. The germline gives CDR1 LGHDT, CDR2 YNNKEL (reference sequence). Written as DNA, the CDR3 is TGTGCCAGCAGCAGACAGGGATTGAACACCGGGGAGCTGTTTTTT. Translation: CASSRQGLNTGELFF.

This clonotype was found many times. The chain links TRBV19 to TRBJ2-7; 11 bases fit TRBD2. CDR3 size: 14 residues. V shed 2 bases, J shed 3 bases, and the junction held 0 bases outside the gene matches. The germline V gene has CDR1 LNHDA and CDR2 SQIVND (reference sequence). The CDR3: CASSILAGGYEQYF. CDR3 nucleotide sequence: TGTGCCAGTAGTATACTAGCGGGAGGCTACGAGCAGTACTTC.

This clonotype was seen ten or more times. The chain recombines TRBV20-1 with TRBJ2-7; 8 bases fit TRBD1. After removal of 0 bases from V and 2 bases from J, the junction contained 3 bases not matched to a gene. This CDR3 spans 14 amino acids. Germline assignment: CDR1 DFQATT and CDR2 SNEGSKA (reference sequence). Written as DNA, the CDR3 is TGCAGTGCTAGAGAGGCAGGGGGCACCTACGAGCAGTACTTC. It encodes CSAREAGGTYEQYF.

This clonotype was picked up many times. The V and J genes are TRBV7-8 and TRBJ2-7, with 7 bases that match TRBD2. Germline-derived CDR1 and CDR2 are SGHVS and FQNEAQ. With V trimmed by 3 bases and J by 4 bases, 9 bases remained unmatched. CDR3 length: 15 amino acids. The CDR3 DNA reads as TGTGCCAGCAGCTTTCGGGCGGGGGACGGGTACGAGCAGTACTTC. This encodes CASSFRAGDGYEQYF.

This clonotype occurred many times. The rearrangement uses TRBV7-9 and TRBJ2-7, with 12 bases aligning to TRBD2. Germline V gene sequence: CDR1 SEHNR, CDR2 FQNEAQ (reference sequence). The CDR3 extends over 19 amino acids. Trimming at V came to 5 bases and at J to 2 bases, leaving 16 bases not matched to a gene. For the CDR3, the DNA is TGTGCCAGCAGCCCCGGACGACTAGCGGGAGACCCCCGAGCCTACGAGCAGTACTTC. This gives the protein CASSPGRLAGDPRAYEQYF.

This clonotype was seen many times. The chain carries TRBV10-1 and TRBJ2-7; D assignment may be TRBD1 or TRBD2 (6 bases each). This CDR3 has 16 residues. CDR1 is WNHNN, CDR2 SYGVQD, per germline (reference sequence). V was clipped by 6 bases and J by 1 base, with 19 bases between them. This CDR3 reads CASSSHREASSYEQYV. The CDR3 DNA reads TGCGCCAGCAGCTCCCACAGGGAGGCTTCTTCCTACGAGCAGTACGTC.

This clonotype is medium-sized in the sample. J is TRBJ2-5 and V is TRBV11-2; TRBD1 aligns across 7 bases. Losses at the gene ends were 3 bases for V and 6 bases for J; bases not matched to a gene: 7. The germline V gene has CDR1 SGHAT and CDR2 FQNNGV. This CDR3 is 14 amino acids long. The CDR3 DNA reads as TGTGCCAGCAGCTTCGTTCAGGGGGATCAGACCCAGTACTTC. Translating gives CASSFVQGDQTQYF. The full variable domain, rest sourced from reference TRBV11-2 and TRBJ2-5, is EAGVAQSPRYKIIEKRQSVAFWCNPISGHATLYWYQQILGQGPKLLIQFQNNGVVDDSQLPKDRFSAERLKGVDSTLKIQPAKLEDSAVYLCASSFVQGDQTQYFGPGTRLLVL.

This clonotype has ten or more counts. The J gene is TRBJ1-1, the V gene TRBV19; TRBD1 might be the D (5 bases). The V and J ends lost 2 bases and 2 bases respectively, with 21 bases between them. The germline CDR1 and CDR2 sequences are LNHDA and SQIVND (reference sequence). The CDR3 runs 18 residues. CDR3 residues: CASSIPGHHLDPNTEAFF. The CDR3 nucleotides read TGTGCCAGTAGTATACCCGGACACCACCTCGACCCCAACACTGAAGCTTTCTTT. The complete variable domain, with remaining parts taken from reference TRBV19 and TRBJ1-1, reads DGGITQSPKYLFRKEGQNVTLSCEQNLNHDAMYWYRQDPGQGLRLIYYSQIVNDFQKGDIAEGYSVSREKKESFPLTVTSAQKNPTAFYLCASSIPGHHLDPNTEAFFGQGTRLTVV.

Many counts were recorded for this clonotype. The V call is TRBV2, the J call TRBJ1-4; D is uncertain. From germline, CDR1 is SNHLY and CDR2 FYNNEI. V gave up 4 bases and J gave up 8 bases, with 2 bases separating them. The length of the CDR3 is 10 residues. CDR3 protein: CASSVEKLFF. The CDR3 region has the DNA TGTGCCAGCAGTGTCGAAAAACTGTTTTTT. The full variable domain, with the rest looked up from reference TRBV2 and TRBJ1-4, is EPEVTQTPSHQVTQMGQEVILRCVPISNHLYFYWYRQILGQKVEFLVSFYNNEISEKSEIFDDQFSVERPDGSNFTLKIRSTKLEDSAMYFCASSVEKLFFGSGTQLSVL.

This clonotype was seen ten or more times. The chain couples TRBV20-1 to TRBJ2-7; 8 bases map to TRBD2. In germline, CDR1 is DFQATT, CDR2 SNEGSKA (reference sequence). With 0 bases clipped from V and 3 bases from J, the junction kept 7 bases outside the gene matches. This CDR3 is 15 amino acids long. CDR3 DNA sequence: TGCAGTGCTAGAGACATTGGAACTAGCGGCTACGAGCAGTACTTC. Residues: CSARDIGTSGYEQYF.

This clonotype has at least ten counts. This rearrangement joins TRBV29-1 to TRBJ2-7; a possible D gene is TRBD2 (6 bases). Germline values: CDR1 SQVTM, CDR2 ANQGSEA. Trimming removed 6 bases at V and 5 bases at J, with 14 bases between. The CDR3 has 12 amino acids. The CDR3: CSVARGEDEQYF. CDR3 bases: TGCAGCGTCGCCCGAGGGGAGGACGAGCAGTACTTC.

By sample fraction, this clonotype is medium-sized. The J gene is TRBJ1-6, the V gene TRBV5-6; tentative D call: TRBD1 (5 bases). V lost 0 bases, J lost 8 bases, and 18 bases lay in between. Germline CDR1 SGHDT, CDR2 YYEEEE. This CDR3 region has 17 residues. CDR3 region: CASSLGVRTSGDSPLHF. CDR3 nucleotides: TGTGCCAGCAGCTTGGGTGTCAGGACTTCGGGGGATTCACCCCTCCACTTT.

This clonotype was recorded many times. This chain links TRBV7-9 with TRBJ1-1; TRBD1 matches at 7 bases. The germline gives CDR1 SEHNR, CDR2 FQNEAQ (reference sequence). The CDR3 loop spans 16 amino acids. J was trimmed by 0 bases and V by 5 bases; bases with no gene match: 9. The CDR3 sequence: CASSAGGGGMNTEAFF. CDR3 coding DNA: TGTGCCAGCAGCGCCGGCGGAGGGGGCATGAACACTGAAGCTTTCTTT.

At least ten counts were recorded for this clonotype. The chain combines TRBV28 with TRBJ2-7; D may be TRBD2 (6 bases). Germline lookup yields CDR1 MDHEN and CDR2 SYDVKM. V was clipped by 2 bases and J by 3 bases, with 20 bases between them. There are 17 residues in the CDR3. This chain's CDR3 is CASSLPPGGPSFYEQYF. The CDR3 nucleotides read TGTGCCAGCAGTTTACCCCCCGGGGGTCCTTCCTTCTACGAGCAGTACTTC.

This clonotype is medium-sized. V and J are TRBV13 and TRBJ2-1, with 8 bases that match TRBD2. Germline loops: CDR1 PRHDT, CDR2 FYEKMQ (reference sequence). J lost 5 bases, V lost 5 bases, and 14 bases had no gene match. The length of the CDR3 is 17 residues. The CDR3 nucleotides read TGTGCCAGCAGCGCTGAGCGGGAGAATTGGGTTGACAATGAGCAGTTCTTC. The encoded protein is CASSAERENWVDNEQFF.